This T cell receptor beta chain was obtained from a study of shared clonotypes between healthy human individuals. Whole-study results and caveats: Four donors shared 5% to 5.5% of their naive CD4 clonotypes.

To note about this clone: Its antigen remains unidentified.

Germline CDR1 is MNHEY and CDR2 is SVGAGI. V gave up 2 bases and J gave up 0 bases; unmatched junction bases: 2. This CDR3 is 15 amino acids long. Profiling relied on immunoSEQ multiplex PCR, and the TCRdb table lists in-frame clones only, not all of them. Of 2.3 million or so clones in the sample, over 90% are singletons; the top ten hold under 0.45%. Sequencing was carried out using naive CD4+ T cells from PBMCs. The subset was: CD45RA+ positively selected. This chain connects TRBV6-5 to TRBJ2-3, with 7 bases fitting TRBD1. This receptor was obtained from a young man in good health. Some clones in this sample may be carry-over from other donors' samples. CDR3 region: CASSYATGSTDTQYF. The DNA for the CDR3 is TGTGCCAGCAGTTACGCGACAGGGAGCACAGATACGCAGTATTTT.